The next 30 T cell receptor beta chains were all read from a single sample in a study of T cell clonality in common variable immunodeficiency. Study-wide results and limits: Common variable immunodeficiency TCR beta sequences reportedly had fewer deletions and N-nucleotide insertions.

TCRdb's table, derived via immunoSEQ multiplex PCR, lists solely in-frame clones and lacks some. In total the sample includes some 25,000 clones, none of them seen once. No cognate antigen is known for these TCRs. Sequencing used peripheral blood mononuclear cells. These receptor sequences come from a human donor with common variable immunodeficiency.

A word on this clone: The observed sequence ends 3 residues before the CDR3 terminus, with the missing tail filled in from the germline J gene. The chain links TRBV2 to TRBJ2-4, with TRBD1 matching 7 bases. In germline, CDR1 is SNHLY, CDR2 FYNNEI. The V and J ends lost 6 bases and 4 bases, in that order; junction bases with no gene match: 6. This CDR3 has 14 amino acids. This CDR3 is CASSATGPKNIQYF. Partial CDR3 DNA: TGTGCCAGCAGCGCGACAGGGCCGAAAAACATT.

This clone showed up many times. From the germline J gene comes the end of the CDR3, since the read stops 3 residues before it. The chain is built from TRBV7-3 and TRBJ2-1; D is perhaps TRBD1 (7 bases). The V and J ends lost 4 bases and 9 bases respectively, with 16 bases between them. The length of the CDR3 is 14 residues. CDR1 is SGHTA, CDR2 FQGTGA, per germline. CDR3 residues: CASSSATGTGEQFF. The sequenced CDR3 bases are TGTGCCAGCAGCTCGGCGACAGGGACTGGTGAG.

This clone was counted only a few times. The CDR3 goes on 3 residues after the read ends, and that part is filled in from the germline J gene. The chain combines TRBV20-1 with TRBJ2-1, with D unresolved. With 0 bases removed from V and 2 bases from J, the gap between germline ends came to 11 bases. Germline V lookup: CDR1 DFQATT, CDR2 SNEGSKA (reference sequence). The CDR3 runs to 15 residues. The CDR3 is CSARDRSIPYNEQFF. The DNA read from the CDR3 is TGCAGTGCTAGAGATCGCTCTATTCCCTACAATGAG.

Ten or more counts support this clone. The CDR3 region is CASSFGDNSYEQYF. The DNA read from the CDR3 is TGTGCCAGCAGTTTCGGGGACAACTCCTACGAG. The J gene is TRBJ2-7, the V gene TRBV6-2 or TRBV6-3; maybe TRBD1 (6 bases). The read finishes 3 residues shy of the CDR3 end, and the germline J gene is used to complete it. This CDR3 contains 14 residues. V lost 4 bases and J 0 bases, leaving 10 bases between the germline ends. In germline, CDR1 is MNHEY, CDR2 SVGEGT.

This clone has at least ten counts. Read sequence stops 3 residues before the CDR3 end, and the germline J gene provides the missing end. V and J are TRBV14 and TRBJ1-1; 8 bases align to TRBD1. This CDR3 region has 19 residues. The V gene end was trimmed by 0 bases and the J gene end by 0 bases; junction bases not matched to a gene: 12. Germline V gives CDR1 SGHDN, CDR2 FVKESK. Partial CDR3 DNA: TGTGCCAGCAGCCAAGATTACGTGGGACAGGCCGTCATGAACACTGAA. It translates to CASSQDYVGQAVMNTE. The whole CDR3 sequence reads CASSQDYVGQAVMNTEAFF.

This clone has more than one count but fewer than ten. The CDR3 is cut off 3 residues early in the read; its end comes from the germline J gene. V is TRBV5-8 and J is TRBJ2-7; weak D call: TRBD1 (5 bases). This CDR3 region has 12 residues. The germline V and J ends were trimmed by 5 bases and 2 bases, with 8 bases remaining between them. Germline assignment: CDR1 SGHTS and CDR2 YDEGEE. The sequenced part of the CDR3 DNA is TGTGCCAGCAGGCAGGGTACCTACGAG. Amino acids: CASRQGTYE. Given in full, the CDR3 is CASRQGTYEQYF. The full variable domain, its missing parts supplied by reference TRBV5-8 and TRBJ2-7, is EAGVTQSPTHLIKTRGQQATLRCSPISGHTSVYWYQQALGLGLQFLLWYDEGEERNRGNFPPRFSGRQFPNYSSELNVNALELEDSALYLCASRQGTYEQYFGPGTRLTVT.

This clone showed up many times. With the read ending 3 residues before the CDR3 end, the germline J gene is used to fill in that end. The chain uses TRBV7-6 and TRBJ2-3; 12 bases are a match to TRBD2. Germline loops: CDR1 SGHVS, CDR2 FNYEAQ. CDR3 length: 17 residues. The junction had 6 bases not matched to a gene; V was cut back by 2 bases and J by 3 bases. Here the CDR3 reads CASSLRPSGRVTDTQYF. CDR3 DNA (partial): TGTGCCAGCAGCTTAAGGCCTAGCGGGAGGGTAACAGATACG. The full variable domain, its missing parts supplied by reference TRBV7-6 and TRBJ2-3, is GAGVSQSPRYKVTKRGQDVALRCDPISGHVSLYWYRQALGQGPEFLTYFNYEAQQDKSGLPNDRFSAERPEGSISTLTIQRTEQRDSAMYRCASSLRPSGRVTDTQYFGPGTRLTVL.

This clone has more than one count but fewer than ten. The read ends 3 residues before the CDR3 terminus; that terminus is restored from the germline J gene. V is TRBV20-1 and J is TRBJ2-1; 10 bases fit TRBD2. The CDR3 covers 15 residues. With 5 bases clipped from V and 7 bases from J, the junction kept 11 bases outside the gene matches. The V gene's germline CDR1 is DFQATT and CDR2 SNEGSKA (reference sequence). CDR3 DNA, as far as it was read: TGCAGTGCTGGACTGAGCGGGGGGGCCGAGAATGAG. Residues: CSAGLSGGAENE. The whole CDR3 reads CSAGLSGGAENEQFF.

A word on this clone: The read is 3 residues too short to cover the CDR3 end, so that end is filled in from the germline J gene. The rearrangement uses TRBV20-1 and TRBJ2-7; 9 positions match TRBD1. Looked up from germline, CDR1 is DFQATT and CDR2 is SNEGSKA (reference sequence). V was pared by 6 bases and J by 5 bases, with 5 bases of the junction left unmatched. The CDR3 runs to 12 residues. Incomplete CDR3 DNA: TGCAGTGCCCTGGGACAGGGCGACGAG. This encodes CSALGQGDE. From start to end, the CDR3 is CSALGQGDEQYF.

This clone was seen ten or more times. Read coverage stops 3 residues before the CDR3 terminus; the germline J gene supplies the remainder. The chain recombines TRBV5-1 with TRBJ2-7, with 7 positions matching TRBD1. The germline V gene has CDR1 SGHRS and CDR2 YFSETQ. CDR3 length: 14 residues. The V and J ends lost 4 bases and 1 base, in that order; junction bases with no gene match: 5. The CDR3: CASSLKTGSYEQYF. The DNA read from the CDR3 is TGCGCCAGCAGCCTTAAGACAGGGTCCTACGAG. The full variable domain, rest sourced from reference TRBV5-1 and TRBJ2-7, is KAGVTQTPRYLIKTRGQQVTLSCSPISGHRSVSWYQQTPGQGLQFLFEYFSETQRNKGNFPGRFSGRQFSNSRSEMNVSTLELGDSALYLCASSLKTGSYEQYFGPGTRLTVT.

This clone was seen repeatedly, ten times or more. The CDR3 sequence is CASTPGNRNNEQFF. The sequenced part of the CDR3 DNA is TGCGCCAGCACCCCGGGGAATCGCAACAATGAG. The J gene is TRBJ2-1, the V gene TRBV5-1, with D maybe TRBD2 (5 bases). The read halts 3 residues ahead of the CDR3 end, with the missing end drawn from the germline J gene. In germline, CDR1 is SGHRS, CDR2 YFSETQ. Trimming took 6 bases from V and 5 from J, leaving 15 bases between them. This CDR3 spans 14 amino acids.

Points on this clone: The read terminates 3 residues ahead of where the CDR3 ends, so the germline J gene completes it. The chain has TRBV6-2 or TRBV6-3 and TRBJ1-2; D unresolved. The CDR3 length is 14 residues. Germline values: CDR1 MNHEY, CDR2 SVGEGT. Trimming removed 6 bases at V and 4 bases at J, with 15 bases between. The CDR3 DNA, read in part, is TGTGCCAGCAGAGACGCGTCAAAGGGCTATGGC. This codes for CASRDASKGYG. The CDR3 reads in full as CASRDASKGYGYTF.

This clone was recorded at least ten times. The CDR3 extends 3 residues past the end of the read, so its final part is completed from the germline J gene. The chain links TRBV18 to TRBJ2-2; 7 bases agree with TRBD1. The CDR3 sequence is 16 residues long. V lost 3 bases, J lost 2 bases, and 6 bases stayed unmatched. Germline CDR1 KGHSH, CDR2 LQKENI. Here the CDR3 reads CASSPAGTANTGELFF. CDR3 bases read: TGTGCCAGCTCACCGGCCGGGACAGCTAACACCGGGGAG. The whole variable domain, remainder taken from reference TRBV18 and TRBJ2-2, is NAGVMQNPRHLVRRRGQEARLRCSPMKGHSHVYWYRQLPEEGLKFMVYLQKENIIDESGMPKERFSAEFPKEGPSILRIQQVVRGDSAAYFCASSPAGTANTGELFFGEGSRLTVL.

This clone was seen at least ten times. The missing CDR3 end, 3 residues past where the read stops, is filled in from the germline J gene. The chain links TRBV11-3 to TRBJ2-1; D may be TRBD1 (6 bases). Per germline, CDR1 SGHNT and CDR2 YENEEA. Trimming took off 5 bases at V and 4 bases at J, with 12 bases between the two ends. This CDR3 is built from 14 residues. The CDR3 here is CASSPQGIYNEQFF. CDR3 DNA, as far as it was read: TGTGCCAGCAGCCCTCAGGGGATTTACAATGAG.

This clone was observed many times. The sequenced fragment ends 3 residues before the CDR3 boundary, so the rest is inferred from the germline J gene. V gene TRBV7-3 combines with J gene TRBJ2-7; D is unclear. The CDR3 covers 13 residues. V dropped 5 bases and J dropped 6 bases, with 14 bases sitting between them. Germline CDR1 reads SGHTA; CDR2 reads FQGTGA. The DNA read from the CDR3 is TGTGCCAGCAGCCAGCAGGTTGAGAGCGAG. Translated, it gives CASSQQVESE. The full CDR3 protein reads CASSQQVESEQYF.

This clone occurred many times. The read comes to an end 3 residues before the CDR3 does, leaving the germline J gene to fill in the end. The V call is TRBV4-2, the J call TRBJ1-4; 10 bases map to TRBD1. Germline-derived CDR1 and CDR2 are LGHNA and YNFKEQ. The CDR3 consists of 14 residues. The V segment lost 5 bases and the J segment 8 bases; nucleotides outside the gene matches: 5. The sequenced CDR3 bases are TGTGCCAGCAGCTTGACAGGGGGCGGAGAAAAA. Protein product: CASSLTGGGEK. The complete CDR3 protein is CASSLTGGGEKLFF.

Worth noting for this clone: The observed sequence ends 3 residues before the CDR3 terminus, with the missing tail filled in from the germline J gene. The gene calls are TRBV7-8 and TRBJ2-5, with D perhaps matching TRBD2 (6 bases). This CDR3 has 16 residues. Germline values: CDR1 SGHVS, CDR2 FQNEAQ. The V and J ends lost 7 bases and 5 bases respectively, with 23 bases between them. CDR3 sequence reads: CASKLDWVTGVETQYF. CDR3 bases read: TGTGCCAGCAAACTAGACTGGGTGACGGGAGTGGAGACC.

This clone has a count of ten or more. The sequenced fragment ends 3 residues before the CDR3 boundary, so the rest is inferred from the germline J gene. The genes are TRBV20-1 and TRBJ2-5; 10 bases line up with TRBD2. This CDR3 contains 15 residues. V was clipped by 4 bases and J by 7 bases; unmatched bases: 12. Germline-derived CDR1 and CDR2 are DFQATT and SNEGSKA (reference sequence). CDR3 DNA (partial): TGCAGTGCTATACCGGGACTAGCGACTCGGGGGACC. This gives the protein CSAIPGLATRGT. The whole CDR3 sequence reads CSAIPGLATRGTQYF.

Regarding this clone: Coverage ceases 3 residues before the CDR3 finishes, and the germline J gene fills in the end. V is TRBV6-7 and J is TRBJ1-2; TRBD1 agrees at 9 bases. TRBV6-7 has ORF status, its function being uncertain. The CDR3 sequence is 15 residues long. CDR3: CASSRRRTGEVGYTF. The sequenced CDR3 bases are TGTGCCAGCAGTCGCCGACGGACAGGGGAAGTAGGC.

This clone was detected many times. The observed sequence ends 3 residues before the CDR3 terminus, with the missing tail filled in from the germline J gene. V gene TRBV5-1 combines with J gene TRBJ2-3; tentative D call: TRBD2 (5 bases). The germline gives CDR1 SGHRS, CDR2 YFSETQ. Trimming took off 0 bases at V and 1 base at J, with 12 bases between the two ends. The CDR3 runs 16 residues. The CDR3 protein is CASSLAAGIRTDTQYF. The part of the CDR3 DNA that was read is TGCGCCAGCAGCTTGGCCGCGGGTATTCGCACAGATACG.

This clone was seen many times. The read ends 3 residues early relative to the CDR3; the germline J gene fills the gap. This chain joins TRBV2 and TRBJ2-5; 14 bases fit TRBD2. CDR3 size: 15 residues. Germline V gene lookup returns CDR1 SNHLY and CDR2 FYNNEI. J gave up 7 bases and V 4 bases, and 5 bases lay outside the gene matches. CDR3 sequence reads: CASSGLAGGSGTQYF. CDR3 bases read: TGTGCCAGCAGTGGACTAGCGGGAGGGTCTGGGACC.

This clone has ten or more counts. Read coverage stops 3 residues before the CDR3 terminus; the germline J gene supplies the remainder. The chain recombines TRBV7-9 with TRBJ2-1; D is ambiguous. This CDR3 is built from 14 residues. V lost 5 bases and J 6 bases, leaving 14 bases between the germline ends. The V gene's germline CDR1 is SEHNR and CDR2 FQNEAQ (reference sequence). CDR3 bases read: TGTGCCAGCAGCCCCCCCCTATTGATCAATGAG. Residues: CASSPPLLINE. The whole CDR3 protein reads CASSPPLLINEQFF. Together with reference TRBV7-9 and TRBJ2-1, the CDR3 gives the full variable domain: DTGVSQNPRHKITKRGQNVTFRCDPISEHNRLYWYRQTLGQGPEFLTYFQNEAQLEKSRLLSDRFSAERPKGSFSTLEIQRTEQGDSAMYLCASSPPLLINEQFFGPGTRLTVL.

This clone was detected ten times or more. The CDR3 here is CASGPTGSDTQYF. The sequenced part of the CDR3 DNA is TGTGCCAGCGGGCCAACGGGGTCAGATACG. The chain is built from TRBV6-2 or TRBV6-3 and TRBJ2-3, with D tentatively TRBD2 (5 bases). The CDR3 is cut off 3 residues early in the read; its end comes from the germline J gene. V was pared by 8 bases and J by 4 bases, with 13 bases between. Germline values: CDR1 MNHEY, CDR2 SVGEGT. This CDR3 contains 13 residues.

This clone occurred many times. The CDR3 is cut off 3 residues early in the read; its end comes from the germline J gene. The V and J genes are TRBV5-1 and TRBJ2-1; a possible D gene is TRBD2 (6 bases). Trimming pared 5 bases from V and 6 bases from J, leaving 18 bases between. The length of the CDR3 is 15 residues. CDR1 and CDR2 from the germline V gene are SGHRS and YFSETQ. The CDR3: CASRRDQLAVNEQFF. CDR3 DNA (partial): TGCGCCAGCAGAAGAGACCAACTAGCCGTCAATGAG. Drawing the rest from reference TRBV5-1 and TRBJ2-1, the complete variable domain is KAGVTQTPRYLIKTRGQQVTLSCSPISGHRSVSWYQQTPGQGLQFLFEYFSETQRNKGNFPGRFSGRQFSNSRSEMNVSTLELGDSALYLCASRRDQLAVNEQFFGPGTRLTVL.

This clone occurred many times. The read ends 3 residues early relative to the CDR3; the germline J gene fills the gap. The chain uses TRBV18 and TRBJ2-7; 8 nucleotides align to TRBD1. Germline CDR1 and CDR2: KGHSH and LQKENI. The CDR3 length is 16 residues. After removal of 6 bases from V and 6 bases from J, the junction contained 16 bases not matched to a gene. CDR3 loop: CASSTAGGMAPSEQYF. The DNA read from the CDR3 is TGTGCCAGCTCTACCGCAGGGGGCATGGCACCCAGCGAG.

This clone appeared a few times. The read ends 3 residues shy of where the CDR3 ends; the end is completed using the germline J gene. The chain uses TRBV20-1 and TRBJ2-7; 9 bases are shared with TRBD2. The CDR3 totals 15 residues. Trimming at V came to 0 bases and at J to 6 bases, leaving 9 bases not matched to a gene. Looked up from germline, CDR1 is DFQATT and CDR2 is SNEGSKA (reference sequence). CDR3: CSARDSLAGTREQYF. Incomplete CDR3 DNA: TGCAGTGCTAGAGATAGTCTAGCGGGAACACGCGAG.

This clone was recorded at least ten times. The sequence runs out 3 residues before the end of the CDR3; the remainder is reconstructed from the germline J gene. The gene calls are TRBV7-8 and TRBJ2-2; 10 bases fit TRBD1. J was trimmed by 7 bases and V by 11 bases; bases with no gene match: 4. Germline V gene sequence: CDR1 SGHVS, CDR2 FQNEAQ. This CDR3 is built from 12 residues. Here the CDR3 reads CAGGQGIGELFF. Partial CDR3 DNA: TGTGCCGGGGGACAGGGGATCGGGGAG.

Ten or more counts support this clone. The read is 3 residues too short to cover the CDR3 end, so that end is filled in from the germline J gene. V gene TRBV7-2 combines with J gene TRBJ1-1, with 7 nucleotides matching TRBD1. The CDR3 consists of 15 residues. Germline V gene sequence: CDR1 SGHTA, CDR2 FQGNSA. CDR3 DNA (partial): TGTGCCAGCAGCTTGGGTCTGGACAGGCCCTTGACA. Its protein is CASSLGLDRPLT. Given in full, the CDR3 is CASSLGLDRPLTAFF.

This clone was seen at least ten times. Read coverage stops 3 residues before the CDR3 terminus; the germline J gene supplies the remainder. This chain links TRBV30 with TRBJ2-1; possible D gene TRBD1, 6 bases. Germline V gives CDR1 GTSNPN, CDR2 SVGIG (reference sequence). V dropped 2 bases and J dropped 0 bases, with 11 bases sitting between them. The CDR3 covers 15 residues. The CDR3: CAWSPTGLSYNEQFF. CDR3 bases read: TGTGCCTGGAGTCCGACAGGACTCTCCTACAATGAG.

This clone was picked up many times. With the read ending 3 residues before the CDR3 end, the germline J gene is used to fill in that end. This chain joins TRBV9 and TRBJ1-1; 7 nucleotides match TRBD1. Germline V CDR1 and CDR2: SGDLS, YYNGEE. This CDR3 is built from 15 residues. Trimming removed 0 bases from V and 1 base from J; junction bases left unmatched: 3. CDR3 bases read: TGTGCCAGCAGCGTAGGCACAGGGGCGAACACTGAA. Its translation: CASSVGTGANTE. The full CDR3 sequence reads CASSVGTGANTEAFF.